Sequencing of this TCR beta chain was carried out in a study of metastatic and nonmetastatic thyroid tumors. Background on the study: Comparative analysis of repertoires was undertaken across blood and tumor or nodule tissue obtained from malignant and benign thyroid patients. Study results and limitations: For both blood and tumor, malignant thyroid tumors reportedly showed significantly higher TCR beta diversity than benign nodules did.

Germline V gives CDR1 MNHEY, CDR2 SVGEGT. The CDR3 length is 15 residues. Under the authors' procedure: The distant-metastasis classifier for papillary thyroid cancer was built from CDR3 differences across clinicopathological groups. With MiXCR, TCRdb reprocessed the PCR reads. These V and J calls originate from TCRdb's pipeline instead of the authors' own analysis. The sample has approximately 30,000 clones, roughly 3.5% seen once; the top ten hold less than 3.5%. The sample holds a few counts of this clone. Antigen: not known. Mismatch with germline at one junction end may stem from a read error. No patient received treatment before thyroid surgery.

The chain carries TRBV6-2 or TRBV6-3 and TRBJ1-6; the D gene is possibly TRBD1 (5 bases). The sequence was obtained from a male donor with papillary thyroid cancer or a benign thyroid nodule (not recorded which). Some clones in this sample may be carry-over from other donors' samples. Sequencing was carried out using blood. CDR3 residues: CAGSYEAGCNSPLHF. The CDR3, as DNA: TGTGCCGGCAGTTACGAGGCAGGGTGTAATTCACCCCTCCACTTT.